The T cell receptor beta chain described here comes from a study of shared clonotypes between healthy human individuals. Clones were read by immunoSEQ multiplex PCR, and TCRdb kept only the in-frame ones, dropping some. The table records over a million clones, about 80% of them present only once. Study conclusions and caveats: Clonotypes shared by all four donors outscored non-shared clonotypes in generation probability. The sole specimen, blood, was sampled, and tissue repertoires likely differ.

This clone was seen a handful of times. Its specificity is unknown. Between the trimmed V and J ends, which lost 6 bases and 3 bases, there was a span of 8 bases. Germline V lookup: CDR1 MDHEN, CDR2 SYDVKM. The CDR3 totals 12 residues. This clonotype was obtained from a man aged 18 to 29 in good health. Some clones in this sample may be carry-over from other donors' samples. This chain joins TRBV28 and TRBJ1-2; D unclear. The sequenced sample was memory CD4+ T cells from PBMCs. Subset meaning: CD45RA-negative fraction. The CDR3: CASSAGDYGYTF. CDR3 DNA sequence: TGTGCCAGCAGCGCGGGAGACTATGGCTACACCTTC.